This TCR beta chain originates from a study of blood T cell repertoires in COVID-19. About the research overall: Whether acute or convalescent, the COVID-19 samples came from the United States, Italy and Spain. The cDNA or gDNA used as material had been derived from T cells, B-cell-depleted T cells, or PBMCs.

In the original workflow: Estimated nucleated cell counts came from reference gene primer amplification. Here immunoSEQ multiplex PCR was the method, and the copy in TCRdb shows in-frame clones only, minus some. That table gives V, J and clone size, and the DNA gave D and trimming. The table includes hundreds of thousands of clones, about four fifths detected once. With 4 bases removed from V and 4 bases from J, the gap between germline ends came to 11 bases. Germline V CDR1 and CDR2: SGHRS, YFSETQ. The CDR3 covers 13 residues. This TCR came from an elderly man with acute or convalescent COVID-19. Sequencing used peripheral blood. V usage is TRBV5-1 and J usage is TRBJ1-1; D is possibly TRBD1 (5 bases). The CDR3 spells CASSGAKGTEAFF. In DNA form, the CDR3 reads TGCGCCAGCAGCGGGGCGAAGGGCACTGAAGCTTTCTTT.